This T cell receptor beta chain was observed in a study of regulatory T cells in long-lasting Graves disease. Described time point: newly diagnosed GD, antithyroid drugs for less than 3 months. Isolated PBMC RNA provided the starting material for the TCR library. For TCR beta, libraries came from iRepertoire HTBI primers and Arm-PCR of CDR3 regions. TCRdb redid the calling of the multiplex PCR reads with MiXCR, one entry per CDR3 protein. The data contain roughly 560,000 distinct CDR3 sequences, about 16% of them seen just once; the ten biggest clones take up approximately 25%. V was clipped by 5 bases and J by 7 bases, with 20 bases between them. The CDR3 is 15 residues long. Germline loops: CDR1 MDHEN, CDR2 SYDVKM. This clonotype was picked up many times. The sample was also linked to a second study, of T cells in Graves' hyperthyroidism and ophthalmopathy. From that study: The study defined stable Graves' hyperthyroidism as no ophthalmopathy progression within 18 months. The HTBI primer set served for first-round RT-PCR of the TCR CDR3.

The J gene is TRBJ1-2, the V gene TRBV28; no firm D call. The TCR originated in a woman aged 40-60 years with Graves disease. The sequencing here drew on peripheral blood mononuclear cells (PBMCs), taken at new diagnosis, from a patient treated with antithyroid drugs. DNA for the CDR3: TGTGCCAGCAGTCCCCCATACGGGGAGAGCAGTGGCTACACCTTC. Protein sequence: CASSPPYGESSGYTF.